The 5 T cell receptor beta chains presented below share a single source sample, sequenced in a study of human T cells and chemical hapten exposure. The sample's time point: patch test 1, 2 weeks after DPC sensitization. Noted treatment: therapeutic diphenylcyclopropenone sensitization with weekly scalp DPC. From the RACE reads, TCRdb called clonotypes with MiXCR, one entry per CDR3 protein. This sample yields under 130,000 distinct CDR3 sequences, of which 9.5% to 11% are seen a single time; around 3.5% belongs to the top ten. Sequencing was performed on whole blood, taken in connection with sensitization to the hapten diphenylcyclopropenone (DPC). The origin of the receptors is a woman aged 40 to 50 with alopecia areata. Some clones in this sample may be carry-over from other donors' samples.

For this clonotype: At one of its ends the junction is not consistent with the germline gene, which may arise from a read error. The chain joins TRBV30 to TRBJ1-5, with 8 bases that match TRBD1. This CDR3 is 14 amino acids long. Germline CDR1 GTSNPN, CDR2 SVGIG (reference sequence). The CDR3 DNA reads as TGTGCCTGGAGTCTTGACAGGGGAAATCAGCCCCGGCATTTT. Its translation: CAWSLDRGNQPRHF.

The chain is built from TRBV20-1 and TRBJ1-2; D gene uncertain. CDR3 length: 13 residues. V lost 0 bases to trimming and J lost 2 bases, with 7 bases between them. The germline gives CDR1 DFQATT, CDR2 SNEGSKA (reference sequence). CDR3 residues: CSARDGWNYGYTF. The CDR3 coding sequence is TGCAGTGCTAGAGATGGGTGGAACTATGGCTACACCTTC.

This clonotype was detected ten times or more. This chain joins TRBV20-1 and TRBJ2-7, with TRBD1 as a possible D gene (6 bases). V shed 2 bases and J shed 2 bases, with 7 bases lying between them. Germline assignment: CDR1 DFQATT and CDR2 SNEGSKA (reference sequence). The CDR3 covers 12 residues. The CDR3 is CSARYRAYEQYF. The CDR3 nucleotides are TGCAGTGCTAGATACAGGGCCTACGAGCAGTACTTC.

This clonotype occurred many times. The genes are TRBV10-3 and TRBJ2-1; TRBD1 might be the D (6 bases). Germline loops: CDR1 ENHRY, CDR2 SYGVKD. The CDR3 has 13 residues. V was trimmed by 0 bases and J by 6 bases, leaving 6 bases between them. Written as DNA, the CDR3 is TGTGCCATCAGTGAGTCCAGGGGCAATGAGCAGTTCTTC. This translates into CAISESRGNEQFF.

This clonotype was detected many times. This chain joins TRBV12-3 or TRBV12-4 and TRBJ2-2; D is uncertain. The CDR3 covers 15 residues. V was clipped by 6 bases and J by 6 bases, with 17 bases between them. The DNA of the CDR3 is TGTGCCAGCAGGACCCAAGAGCAATTGTCCGGGGAGCTGTTTTTT. Translation gives CASRTQEQLSGELFF.